The 31 T cell receptor beta chains listed next were all sequenced from one sample in a study of shared clonotypes between healthy human individuals. Produced via immunoSEQ multiplex PCR; TCRdb's table is partial and in-frame only. Here the sample spans some 1.4 million clones, roughly 96% being singletons. The sequenced sample consisted of naive CD4+ T cells sorted from blood. Specified subset: CD45RA+ positively selected. Receptors were obtained from a man in his thirties or forties in good health.

The rearrangement uses TRBV10-3 and TRBJ2-1, with D uncertain. The CDR3 has 12 amino acids. Deletions cut 0 bases from V and 9 bases from J, with 6 bases between. Germline CDR1 is ENHRY and CDR2 is SYGVKD. CDR3 DNA: TGTGCCATCAGTGAGTCGCCAGGTGAGCAGTTCTTC. Its translation: CAISESPGEQFF.

V and J are TRBV6-6 and TRBJ1-5; tentative D call: TRBD1 (5 bases). This CDR3 region has 15 residues. The V end was cut by 7 bases, the J end by 3 bases, with 16 bases between. From germline, CDR1 is MNHNY and CDR2 SVGAGI (reference sequence). CDR3 DNA sequence: TGTGCCAGCACCCTGGGGGGGACTCTCAATCAGCCCCAGCATTTT. Translated: CASTLGGTLNQPQHF.

The V gene is TRBV10-3, the J gene TRBJ2-3, with D perhaps matching TRBD2 (6 bases). The V gene's germline CDR1 is ENHRY and CDR2 SYGVKD. The CDR3 length is 13 residues. V lost 10 bases, J lost 0 bases, and 11 bases lay in between. CDR3 coding DNA: TGTGCCACGACGGGGGTGAGCACAGATACGCAGTATTTT. Protein product: CATTGVSTDTQYF.

This sequence joins TRBV14 and TRBJ1-1, with 7 bases identical to TRBD1. With 2 bases clipped from V and 1 base from J, the junction kept 7 bases outside the gene matches. Germline CDR1 and CDR2: SGHDN and FVKESK. This CDR3 region has 16 residues. The CDR3 is CASSQPLTGTNTEAFF. The CDR3 DNA reads as TGTGCCAGCAGCCAACCCCTGACAGGGACGAACACTGAAGCTTTCTTT.

The V and J genes are TRBV25-1 and TRBJ2-2; no reliable D call. The V and J ends lost 3 bases and 6 bases respectively, with 14 bases between them. CDR1 and CDR2 (germline): MGHDK, SYGVNS. This CDR3 has 15 amino acids. In nucleotides, the CDR3 is TGTGCCAGCAGTGACTCCCGGAAACCCTCCGGGGAGCTGTTTTTT. Translated: CASSDSRKPSGELFF.

The V call is TRBV11-2, the J call TRBJ2-5, with D perhaps TRBD2 (5 bases). V lost 3 bases and J lost 5, with 10 bases in between. In germline, CDR1 is SGHAT, CDR2 FQNNGV. The CDR3 covers 13 residues. The CDR3 DNA reads as TGTGCCAGCAGCTTCTTACTAGAGGAGACCCAGTACTTC. It encodes CASSFLLEETQYF. The full variable domain, in which reference TRBV11-2 and TRBJ2-5 provide the parts outside the CDR3, is EAGVAQSPRYKIIEKRQSVAFWCNPISGHATLYWYQQILGQGPKLLIQFQNNGVVDDSQLPKDRFSAERLKGVDSTLKIQPAKLEDSAVYLCASSFLLEETQYFGPGTRLLVL.

The chain couples TRBV9 to TRBJ2-5, with D unclear. The CDR3 extends over 12 amino acids. With 6 bases removed from V and 4 bases from J, the gap between germline ends came to 10 bases. Germline CDR1 is SGDLS and CDR2 is YYNGEE. The CDR3 DNA is TGTGCCAGCAATCTCCGCGGAGAGACCCAGTACTTC. This sequence encodes CASNLRGETQYF.

J is TRBJ2-2 and V is TRBV2; TRBD1 agrees at 8 bases. After removal of 6 bases from V and 6 bases from J, the junction contained 3 bases not matched to a gene. Germline V gives CDR1 SNHLY, CDR2 FYNNEI. There are 13 residues in the CDR3. The CDR3 loop is CASRAQGAGELFF. Written as DNA, the CDR3 is TGTGCCAGCAGGGCACAGGGGGCCGGGGAGCTGTTTTTT.

The chain recombines TRBV5-1 with TRBJ2-6, with 9 bases fitting TRBD1. V lost 1 base and J lost 3; bases outside the gene matches: 5. This CDR3 is 17 amino acids long. Germline V gene sequence: CDR1 SGHRS, CDR2 YFSETQ. CDR3 residues: CASSLNRGLVGANVLTF. The CDR3 DNA reads as TGCGCCAGCAGCTTGAACAGGGGGCTTGTTGGGGCCAACGTCCTGACTTTC.

The chain recombines TRBV10-2 with TRBJ2-7; D assignment may be TRBD1 or TRBD2 (6 bases each). The CDR3 has 14 residues. Deletions cut 6 bases from V and 3 bases from J, with 15 bases between. The germline CDR1 and CDR2 sequences are WSHSY and SAAADI. CDR3 region: CASRGGSYIYEQYF. For the CDR3, the DNA is TGCGCCAGCAGAGGGGGGTCATATATCTACGAGCAGTACTTC.

The J gene is TRBJ2-7, the V gene TRBV18; 10 bases map to TRBD2. From germline, CDR1 is KGHSH and CDR2 LQKENI. Germline trimming cut 4 bases from V and 0 bases from J; bases unmatched to any gene: 9. The CDR3 length is 17 residues. CDR3: CASSLGTSAINSYEQYF. The CDR3 bases are TGTGCCAGCTCACTGGGGACTAGCGCGATAAACTCCTACGAGCAGTACTTC.

The rearrangement links TRBV6-6 to TRBJ1-5; D possibly corresponds to TRBD1 (5 bases). The CDR3 spans 14 residues. V was trimmed by 0 bases and J by 7 bases, leaving 10 bases between them. Germline values: CDR1 MNHNY, CDR2 SVGAGI (reference sequence). CDR3 loop: CASSYSGTGQPQHF. The CDR3 DNA reads as TGTGCCAGCAGTTACTCGGGGACGGGGCAGCCCCAGCATTTT.

The V gene is TRBV5-4, the J gene TRBJ1-5, with D possibly matching TRBD1 (5 bases). Germline V lookup: CDR1 SGHNT, CDR2 YYREEE (reference sequence). V was trimmed by 0 bases and J by 3 bases, leaving 7 bases between them. This CDR3 is built from 14 residues. For the CDR3, the DNA is TGTGCCAGCAGCTTGGCAGGGATCAATCAGCCCCAGCATTTT. Protein sequence: CASSLAGINQPQHF.

The V gene is TRBV29-1, the J gene TRBJ2-3; weak D call: TRBD2 (6 bases). The germline V gene has CDR1 SQVTM and CDR2 ANQGSEA. V lost 7 bases and J 0 bases, leaving 11 bases between the germline ends. This CDR3 contains 13 residues. The CDR3 bases are TGCAGCGCCGCGGGACCTAGCACAGATACGCAGTATTTT. It encodes CSAAGPSTDTQYF.

The chain combines TRBV7-3 with TRBJ2-3; TRBD2 agrees at 7 bases. The J segment lost 2 bases and the V segment lost 5 bases, leaving 7 bases of the junction unmatched. Germline CDR1 reads SGHTA; CDR2 reads FQGTGA. The CDR3 has 15 amino acids. CDR3 sequence (DNA): TGTGCCAGCAGCCGAAGGGCGGGGGTCACAGATACGCAGTATTTT. Amino acid sequence: CASSRRAGVTDTQYF.

In its sample, this clone was seen once. This sequence joins TRBV18 and TRBJ1-3; D is possibly TRBD1 (5 bases). Trimming shortened V by 4 bases and J by 0 bases, and 10 bases separated the two germline ends. Germline V gives CDR1 KGHSH, CDR2 LQKENI. The CDR3 is 15 residues long. The CDR3 here is CASSQTADSGNTIYF. Here the CDR3 DNA reads TGTGCCAGCTCACAGACAGCGGACTCTGGAAACACCATATATTTT.

Regarding this clone: The same CDR3 also results from other DNA sequences found in this sample. The chain joins TRBV7-9 to TRBJ2-3; D call uncertain. CDR1 and CDR2 (germline): SEHNR, FQNEAQ (reference sequence). This CDR3 contains 13 residues. Between the trimmed V and J ends, which lost 4 bases and 3 bases, there was a span of 8 bases. CDR3 sequence: CASSSSGTDTQYF. In DNA, the CDR3 is TGTGCCAGCAGCTCCTCGGGTACAGATACGCAGTATTTT.

This chain links TRBV18 with TRBJ2-1; 7 nucleotides align to TRBD2. V gave up 6 bases and J gave up 0 bases; unmatched junction bases: 5. Germline V lookup: CDR1 KGHSH, CDR2 LQKENI. This CDR3 region has 15 residues. The chain's CDR3 is CASSPAGSSYNEQFF. The CDR3 region has the DNA TGTGCCAGCTCGCCAGCGGGGAGCTCCTACAATGAGCAGTTCTTC.

The chain is built from TRBV9 and TRBJ2-3; 12 positions agree with TRBD2. Germline CDR1 is SGDLS and CDR2 is YYNGEE. Trimming removed 3 bases from V and 6 bases from J; junction bases left unmatched: 8. The CDR3 consists of 16 residues. CDR3 protein: CASSALTGTSGDTQYF. In DNA form, the CDR3 reads TGTGCCAGCAGCGCCCTCACCGGGACTAGCGGGGATACGCAGTATTTT.

J is TRBJ2-3 and V is TRBV2; D not resolved. The CDR3 length is 12 residues. CDR1 is SNHLY, CDR2 FYNNEI, per germline. Trimming took off 2 bases at V and 5 bases at J, with 5 bases between the two ends. The DNA for the CDR3 is TGTGCCAGCAGTGAAAATCTAGATACGCAGTATTTT. Its protein is CASSENLDTQYF.

The CDR3 reads CASSYSAASVYNEQFF. The CDR3 DNA follows: TGTGCCAGCAGTTACTCTGCCGCCAGTGTCTACAATGAGCAGTTCTTC. This rearrangement joins TRBV6-5 to TRBJ2-1; D call uncertain. This CDR3 is built from 16 residues. The germline V gene has CDR1 MNHEY and CDR2 SVGAGI. The ends were cut back, 0 bases at V and 3 bases at J, with 12 bases in the middle.

With regard to this clone: Other nucleotide sequences from this sample produce the same CDR3. The gene calls are TRBV18 and TRBJ2-7, with D unclear. Germline lookup yields CDR1 KGHSH and CDR2 LQKENI. Trimming stripped 2 bases from V and 3 bases from J, with 5 bases between. The CDR3 runs 12 residues. This CDR3 reads CASSPTVYEQYF. The CDR3 DNA is TGTGCCAGCTCACCAACGGTCTACGAGCAGTACTTC.

The chain employs TRBV7-9 and TRBJ2-5; 8 nucleotides agree with TRBD1. The J segment lost 5 bases and the V segment lost 5 bases, leaving 13 bases of the junction unmatched. There are 16 residues in the CDR3. CDR1 and CDR2 from the germline V gene are SEHNR and FQNEAQ (reference sequence). The CDR3 region is CASSPSRGQARETQYF. CDR3 coding DNA: TGTGCCAGCAGCCCTAGCAGGGGACAGGCACGGGAGACCCAGTACTTC.

This chain uses TRBV5-1 with TRBJ2-1; 10 bases fit TRBD2. The V segment lost 1 base and the J segment 8 bases; nucleotides outside the gene matches: 6. The CDR3 spans 15 residues. Germline CDR1 SGHRS, CDR2 YFSETQ. CDR3 amino acids: CASSLRLAGPYEQFF. The CDR3 DNA is TGCGCCAGCAGCTTGCGACTAGCGGGCCCATATGAGCAGTTCTTC.

The chain links TRBV28 to TRBJ2-7; 9 bases map to TRBD1. CDR3 length: 16 amino acids. With 6 bases clipped from V and 2 bases from J, the junction kept 11 bases outside the gene matches. Germline V gene data show CDR1 as MDHEN and CDR2 as SYDVKM. The CDR3 DNA reads as TGTGCCAGCAGCCCAATAACCGGGACAGGGCCCTACGAGCAGTACTTC. Amino acids: CASSPITGTGPYEQYF. Full variable domain (missing parts from reference TRBV28 and TRBJ2-7): DVKVTQSSRYLVKRTGEKVFLECVQDMDHENMFWYRQDPGLGLRLIYFSYDVKMKEKGDIPEGYSVSREKKERFSLILESASTNQTSMYLCASSPITGTGPYEQYFGPGTRLTVT.

The gene calls are TRBV5-1 and TRBJ2-2, with TRBD2 identical over 9 bases. The V segment lost 2 bases and the J segment 2 bases; nucleotides outside the gene matches: 10. The CDR3 length is 18 residues. Germline V CDR1 and CDR2: SGHRS, YFSETQ. The CDR3 DNA reads TGCGCCAGCAGCTTCGGCATTAGCGGGAGTATTAACACCGGGGAGCTGTTTTTT. Translating gives CASSFGISGSINTGELFF.

The chain has TRBV18 and TRBJ2-3; D is unclear. The CDR3 runs 13 residues. Germline V gene lookup returns CDR1 KGHSH and CDR2 LQKENI. Between the trimmed V and J ends, which lost 3 bases and 6 bases, there was a span of 10 bases. Here the CDR3 DNA reads TGTGCCAGCTCACCGACCCTTGGGGATACGCAGTATTTT. Translating gives CASSPTLGDTQYF.

The gene calls are TRBV11-2 and TRBJ1-4; D perhaps matches TRBD1 (6 bases). This CDR3 contains 15 residues. The V gene lost 8 bases and the J gene lost 7 bases, with 20 bases spanning the gap. Germline CDR1 SGHAT, CDR2 FQNNGV. Written as DNA, the CDR3 is TGTGCCAGCTCTTCGATCCGGGGGCGGGTTGAAAAACTGTTTTTT. Protein product: CASSSIRGRVEKLFF.

CDR3 coding DNA: TGTGCCAGCAGCCTCTTCGACTCGACGGGCTATGGCTACACCTTC. Protein sequence: CASSLFDSTGYGYTF. The chain is built from TRBV5-6 and TRBJ1-2; D remains unclear. Germline V gene data show CDR1 as SGHDT and CDR2 as YYEEEE. Trimming shortened V by 4 bases and J by 4 bases, and 17 bases separated the two germline ends. This CDR3 has 15 amino acids.

V is TRBV5-8 and J is TRBJ2-1; D is unclear. The V end was cut by 4 bases, the J end by 13 bases, with 12 bases between. Germline lookup yields CDR1 SGHTS and CDR2 YDEGEE. This CDR3 region has 11 residues. CDR3 in amino acids: CASSNRLAQFF. CDR3 sequence (DNA): TGTGCCAGCAGCAACCGACTTGCACAGTTCTTC.

V is TRBV5-1 and J is TRBJ2-3; a possible D gene is TRBD1 (6 bases). The length of the CDR3 is 16 residues. The ends were cut back, 2 bases at V and 6 bases at J, with 19 bases in the middle. Germline CDR1 is SGHRS and CDR2 is YFSETQ. In nucleotides, the CDR3 is TGCGCCAGCAGCTTAGGGACATTGCAAATTGCGGATACGCAGTATTTT. Protein product: CASSLGTLQIADTQYF.